Following are 15 T cell receptor beta chains from one sample sequenced in a study of cytomegalovirus exposure and HLA in healthy donors. 13 Jbeta primers and 60 Vbeta primers were used for the PCR. Produced via immunoSEQ multiplex PCR; TCRdb's table is partial and in-frame only. The sample consists of roughly 120,000 clones, roughly 86% of them appearing once. Sequenced sample: PBMCs. The receptor source for this set is a man aged 40-49 years in good health and CMV-seronegative.

This clone came up once. V usage is TRBV6-6 and J usage is TRBJ1-4; 9 bases line up with TRBD1. Germline values: CDR1 MNHNY, CDR2 SVGAGI (reference sequence). The length of the CDR3 is 14 residues. With V trimmed by 4 bases and J by 8 bases, 5 bases remained unmatched. The CDR3 nucleotides read TGTGCCAGCAGTTTCGGGACAGGGCACGAAAAACTGTTTTTT. This codes for CASSFGTGHEKLFF.

This chain connects TRBV30 to TRBJ1-2; D uncertain. V dropped 0 bases and J dropped 0 bases, with 20 bases sitting between them. Germline V lookup: CDR1 GTSNPN, CDR2 SVGIG (reference sequence). CDR3 length equals 18 residues. This CDR3 is CAWSVPWRGAGANYGYTF. Written as DNA, the CDR3 is TGTGCCTGGAGTGTACCCTGGCGGGGAGCAGGAGCTAACTATGGCTACACCTTC.

The V gene is TRBV10-3, the J gene TRBJ2-7; no clear D. Germline loops: CDR1 ENHRY, CDR2 SYGVKD. V dropped 0 bases and J dropped 5 bases, with 14 bases sitting between them. The CDR3 is 15 residues long. CDR3 in DNA: TGTGCCATCAGTGAGTCTAAGACCGACAACGACGAGCAGTACTTC. It yields the protein CAISESKTDNDEQYF.

V gene TRBV5-4 combines with J gene TRBJ2-3; 10 bases are shared with TRBD2. This CDR3 is 15 amino acids long. Germline V gene lookup returns CDR1 SGHNT and CDR2 YYREEE (reference sequence). Germline trimming cut 4 bases from V and 2 bases from J; bases unmatched to any gene: 4. CDR3 coding DNA: TGTGCCAGCAGCCTAGCGGGGGCCCCCACAGATACGCAGTATTTT. It codes for CASSLAGAPTDTQYF.

The rearrangement links TRBV28 to TRBJ1-2; D gene ambiguous. V was clipped by 4 bases and J by 2 bases, with 8 bases between them. CDR3 length: 13 residues. The V gene's germline CDR1 is MDHEN and CDR2 SYDVKM. CDR3 amino acids: CASSYYKNYGYTF. The CDR3 region has the DNA TGTGCCAGCAGTTACTACAAGAACTATGGCTACACCTTC.

The chain carries TRBV7-9 and TRBJ2-7, with a weak D call TRBD2 (6 bases). The germline V gene encodes CDR1 SEHNR and CDR2 FQNEAQ (reference sequence). V was cut by 5 bases and J by 3 bases, with 11 bases left in between. The CDR3 is made up of 13 amino acids. As DNA, the CDR3 is TGTGCCAGCAGCCTCCGGGGAGGCTACGAGCAGTACTTC. Encoded protein: CASSLRGGYEQYF.

The chain joins TRBV5-1 to TRBJ2-3, with D tentatively TRBD1 (6 bases). Germline V lookup: CDR1 SGHRS, CDR2 YFSETQ. V shed 1 base and J shed 6 bases, with 15 bases lying between them. This CDR3 spans 15 amino acids. As DNA, the CDR3 is TGCGCCAGCAGCTTGTCAGCGTCAAGGGGGGATACGCAGTATTTT. Protein product: CASSLSASRGDTQYF.

This chain links TRBV4-3 with TRBJ1-2, with D possibly matching TRBD1 (5 bases). Trimming removed 0 bases from V and 6 bases from J, with 17 bases in between. Germline V CDR1 and CDR2: LGHNA, YSLEER. This CDR3 region has 16 residues. Written as DNA, the CDR3 is TGCGCCAGCAGCCAAGATCTAGGCAGCCGGGGGGATGGCTACACCTTC. Residues: CASSQDLGSRGDGYTF.

This clone showed up just once. The rearrangement links TRBV7-9 to TRBJ1-1, with TRBD1 as a possible D gene (6 bases). CDR3 length: 14 amino acids. CDR1 is SEHNR, CDR2 FQNEAQ, per germline (reference sequence). V was cut by 10 bases and J by 6 bases, with 21 bases left in between. The CDR3 spells CATVRDTNSPEAFF. The CDR3 DNA is TGTGCCACCGTCCGGGACACCAATTCCCCTGAAGCTTTCTTT.

This clone was recorded only once. J is TRBJ1-1 and V is TRBV6-5; D might be TRBD1 (5 bases). CDR3 length: 14 residues. Germline CDR1 MNHEY, CDR2 SVGAGI. Deletions cut 5 bases from V and 2 bases from J, with 12 bases between. DNA of the CDR3: TGTGCCAGCAGTACACGGGGGAGAAACACTGAAGCTTTCTTT. This translates into CASSTRGRNTEAFF.

This chain joins TRBV5-5 and TRBJ1-6; unclear D gene. CDR1 is SGHKS and CDR2 is YYEKEE in the germline V gene (reference sequence). The CDR3 spans 15 residues. Between the trimmed V and J ends, which lost 1 base and 9 bases, there was a span of 14 bases. CDR3 loop: CASSLNGVRFSPLHF. The CDR3 DNA is TGTGCCAGCAGCTTGAACGGGGTACGGTTTTCACCCCTCCACTTT.

J is TRBJ2-1 and V is TRBV2; D may be TRBD1 (5 bases). Germline lookup yields CDR1 SNHLY and CDR2 FYNNEI. V lost 6 bases, J lost 0 bases, and 6 bases lay in between. The CDR3 spans 13 residues. The chain's CDR3 is CASSTGSYNEQFF. The CDR3 DNA follows: TGTGCCAGCAGCACAGGCTCCTACAATGAGCAGTTCTTC.

The V and J genes are TRBV28 and TRBJ2-1, with a possible D match to TRBD2 (6 bases). V was clipped by 6 bases and J by 4 bases, with 13 bases between them. Germline V gene sequence: CDR1 MDHEN, CDR2 SYDVKM. The CDR3 sequence is 14 residues long. The CDR3 protein is CASRLPGEYNEQFF. Written as DNA, the CDR3 is TGTGCCAGCAGGCTGCCGGGGGAATACAATGAGCAGTTCTTC.

This sequence joins TRBV5-1 and TRBJ2-7; 9 nucleotides line up with TRBD2. The CDR3 totals 17 residues. Per the germline V gene, CDR1 is SGHRS and CDR2 is YFSETQ. Trimming cost V 0 bases and J 2 bases; bases outside gene matches: 9. CDR3 loop: CASSLGLAGTATYEQYF. CDR3 sequence (DNA): TGCGCCAGCAGCTTGGGGCTAGCGGGGACAGCGACCTACGAGCAGTACTTC.

The chain recombines TRBV7-6 with TRBJ1-1; 8 nucleotides agree with TRBD1. J gave up 5 bases and V 7 bases, and 6 bases lay outside the gene matches. Germline lookup yields CDR1 SGHVS and CDR2 FNYEAQ. This CDR3 is built from 13 residues. The CDR3 DNA follows: TGTGCCAGCACGACAGGGGAAGGAACTGAAGCTTTCTTT. It encodes CASTTGEGTEAFF.